This T cell receptor beta chain was found in a study of blood T cells in healthy people across ages. Study observations and caveats: The study lacked donor CMV status, which possibly confounded expanded clonotype changes.

Using a J-beta primer mix together with a sample-barcoded 5' primer, a second PCR was run for roughly 6 to 12 cycles. Using its own MiXCR run on the 5' RACE reads, TCRdb lists one record per CDR3 protein. The table lists 800,000 or so distinct CDR3 sequences, more than 35% of them singletons. The germline gives CDR1 SQVTM, CDR2 ANQGSEA. The CDR3 consists of 15 residues. The ends lost 0 bases at V and 9 bases at J; junction bases unmatched: 12. Worth noting for this clonotype: No antigen is known for it.

V is TRBV29-1 and J is TRBJ2-3; 7 nucleotides line up with TRBD1. Sequenced sample: blood. This TCR came from an elderly man in good health. CDR3 in DNA: TGCAGCGTTGAAGATCCGAAGTCAGGGGGTAGGACGCAGTATTTT. Translating gives CSVEDPKSGGRTQYF.